These 32 T cell receptor beta chains originate from one sample sequenced in a study of blood T cells in healthy people across ages. The authors ran a second PCR of about 7 to 12 cycles using a sample-barcoded 5' primer and a J-beta primer mix. TCRdb reprocessed the 5' RACE reads with MiXCR, giving one entry per CDR3 protein. The sample lists hundreds of thousands of distinct CDR3 sequences, about 46% occurring once. Sequenced material: blood. The receptors derive from a man at least 80 years old in good health.

This clonotype was counted a single time. The genes are TRBV6-6 and TRBJ1-1, with D unresolved. The CDR3 length is 14 residues. V was pared by 1 base and J by 0 bases, with 6 bases between. Germline values: CDR1 MNHNY, CDR2 SVGAGI (reference sequence). The CDR3 DNA follows: TGTGCCAGCAGTTACTTAGCGGTGAACACTGAAGCTTTCTTT. It specifies CASSYLAVNTEAFF.

The CDR3, as DNA: TGCAGTGCAGAAACTAGCGGGGTTTCCTACAATGAGCAGTTCTTC. Its protein is CSAETSGVSYNEQFF. The chain couples TRBV20-1 to TRBJ2-1, with 10 positions matching TRBD2. Germline V gene data show CDR1 as DFQATT and CDR2 as SNEGSKA (reference sequence). CDR3 size: 15 residues. Trimming removed 6 bases from V and 1 base from J; junction bases left unmatched: 6.

This sequence joins TRBV5-6 and TRBJ2-7; no clear D gene. The germline gives CDR1 SGHDT, CDR2 YYEEEE. The CDR3 is 14 residues long. V lost 6 bases, J lost 4 bases, and 17 bases lay in between. CDR3 bases: TGTGCCAGCAACCCATTCGGTCAGGTTTACGAGCAGTACTTC. Protein: CASNPFGQVYEQYF.

This clonotype appeared once. The V gene is TRBV4-3, the J gene TRBJ1-6, with a possible D match to TRBD1 (6 bases). Germline lookup yields CDR1 LGHNA and CDR2 YSLEER. V was cut by 3 bases and J by 0 bases, with 9 bases left in between. This CDR3 has 16 residues. CDR3 sequence reads: CASSHDRSSYNSPLHF. CDR3 in DNA: TGCGCCAGCAGCCACGACAGGAGCTCCTATAATTCACCCCTCCACTTT.

This clonotype was detected only a few times. This rearrangement joins TRBV7-2 to TRBJ2-3; 7 positions match TRBD2. The V gene end was trimmed by 3 bases and the J gene end by 7 bases; junction bases not matched to a gene: 7. Germline V lookup: CDR1 SGHTA, CDR2 FQGNSA. The CDR3 runs to 14 residues. The CDR3 sequence is CASSLGLHDYTQYF. As DNA, the CDR3 is TGTGCCAGCAGCTTGGGACTACACGACTATACGCAGTATTTT. Full variable domain (outside the CDR3, taken from reference TRBV7-2 and TRBJ2-3): GAGVSQSPSNKVTEKGKDVELRCDPISGHTALYWYRQSLGQGLEFLIYFQGNSAPDKSGLPSDRFSAERTGGSVSTLTIQRTQQEDSAVYLCASSLGLHDYTQYFGPGTRLTVL.

This clonotype was found many times. This chain uses TRBV11-1 with TRBJ2-5, with D hard to call. This CDR3 is built from 11 residues. The germline gives CDR1 SGHAT, CDR2 FQDESV (reference sequence). Trimming removed 5 bases at V and 11 bases at J, with 12 bases between. The CDR3 protein is CASSLNNEQYF. The DNA for the CDR3 is TGTGCCAGCAGCCTAAACAATGAGCAGTACTTC.

V is TRBV12-3 or TRBV12-4 and J is TRBJ2-5; D is perhaps TRBD2 (6 bases). Trimming shortened V by 5 bases and J by 4 bases, and 17 bases separated the two germline ends. The CDR3 is 15 residues long. The CDR3: CASSRGLRGGETQYF. CDR3 nucleotide sequence: TGTGCCAGCAGTAGGGGACTTAGGGGTGGAGAGACCCAGTACTTC.

CDR3 DNA: TGCGCCAGCAGCGTCGATCAGGGCGGAGAGACCCAGTACTTC. Amino acid sequence: CASSVDQGGETQYF. V is TRBV5-1 and J is TRBJ2-5; the D gene is possibly TRBD1 (5 bases). The CDR3 is made up of 14 amino acids. Trimming stripped 4 bases from V and 4 bases from J, with 14 bases between. Germline V gives CDR1 SGHRS, CDR2 YFSETQ. The full variable domain, its missing parts supplied by reference TRBV5-1 and TRBJ2-5, is KAGVTQTPRYLIKTRGQQVTLSCSPISGHRSVSWYQQTPGQGLQFLFEYFSETQRNKGNFPGRFSGRQFSNSRSEMNVSTLELGDSALYLCASSVDQGGETQYFGPGTRLLVL.

The chain joins TRBV9 to TRBJ2-3; D is perhaps TRBD2 (5 bases). CDR3 length: 18 amino acids. Trimming cost V 6 bases and J 0 bases, with 23 bases left between them. CDR1 is SGDLS and CDR2 is YYNGEE in the germline V gene. CDR3 region: CASTNNPTGISSTDTQYF. DNA for the CDR3: TGTGCCAGCACCAACAATCCCACGGGGATTTCTAGCACAGATACGCAGTATTTT.

This chain joins TRBV4-1 and TRBJ2-5, with D uncertain. Germline V gene data show CDR1 as MGHRA and CDR2 as YSYEKL. Between the trimmed V and J ends, which lost 6 bases and 1 base, there was a span of 15 bases. The CDR3 extends over 15 amino acids. Here the CDR3 reads CASSKSPLTQETQYF. The CDR3 DNA sequence: TGCGCCAGCAGTAAGTCGCCTTTAACCCAAGAGACCCAGTACTTC.

Concerning this clonotype: At one end, the junction sequence differs from germline, possibly due to a read error. This sequence joins TRBV5-1 and TRBJ1-2, with D uncertain. The CDR3 is 14 residues long. Germline CDR1 reads SGHRS; CDR2 reads YFSETQ. For the CDR3, the DNA is TGCGCCAGCAGGTCGACTGCGGAGAACTTTGGCTACACCTTC. Translated: CASRSTAENFGYTF.

This clonotype was picked up many times. This chain joins TRBV7-3 and TRBJ2-7; D gene uncertain. The V and J ends lost 6 bases and 0 bases respectively, with 15 bases between them. CDR3 size: 15 residues. Looked up from germline, CDR1 is SGHTA and CDR2 is FQGTGA. CDR3 bases: TGTGCCAGCAGTGTATCGGGTGGAAGCTCCTACGAGCAGTACTTC. It specifies CASSVSGGSSYEQYF. Using reference TRBV7-3 and TRBJ2-7 for the parts outside the CDR3, the full variable domain is GAGVSQTPSNKVTEKGKYVELRCDPISGHTALYWYRQSLGQGPEFLIYFQGTGAADDSGLPNDRFFAVRPEGSVSTLKIQRTERGDSAVYLCASSVSGGSSYEQYFGPGTRLTVT.

Points on this clonotype: The junction shows a germline mismatch at one end, possibly a read error. V is TRBV30 and J is TRBJ2-7; D possibly corresponds to TRBD2 (5 bases). The CDR3 loop spans 12 amino acids. Per the germline V gene, CDR1 is GTSNPN and CDR2 is SVGIG (reference sequence). The CDR3 sequence is CPRVDLGYEQYF. The CDR3 DNA sequence: TGCCCGAGGGTGGATCTCGGGTACGAGCAGTACTTC.

V is TRBV5-1 and J is TRBJ2-1; the D call may be TRBD1 or TRBD2 (5 bases each). The V and J ends lost 0 bases and 6 bases respectively, with 10 bases between them. The CDR3 length is 14 residues. Germline CDR1 SGHRS, CDR2 YFSETQ. The CDR3 here is CASSLGGGSNEQFF. DNA for the CDR3: TGCGCCAGCAGCTTGGGTGGGGGAAGCAATGAGCAGTTCTTC. The complete variable domain, with remaining parts taken from reference TRBV5-1 and TRBJ2-1, reads KAGVTQTPRYLIKTRGQQVTLSCSPISGHRSVSWYQQTPGQGLQFLFEYFSETQRNKGNFPGRFSGRQFSNSRSEMNVSTLELGDSALYLCASSLGGGSNEQFFGPGTRLTVL.

This clonotype has ten or more counts. A read error may explain this, as a much larger clone is one base away. This sequence joins TRBV3-1 and TRBJ2-5; 7 bases map to TRBD2. J gave up 11 bases and V 2 bases, and 8 bases lay outside the gene matches. Per germline, CDR1 LGHDT and CDR2 YNNKEL (reference sequence). The CDR3 has 13 amino acids. CDR3 bases: TGTGCCAGCAGCCAACTAGCGGACAATGAGCAGTACTTC. Its translation: CASSQLADNEQYF.

The chain combines TRBV20-1 with TRBJ2-3, with D possibly matching TRBD2 (6 bases). The germline gives CDR1 DFQATT, CDR2 SNEGSKA (reference sequence). The CDR3 contains 13 residues. The CDR3: CTPAGPSTDTQYF. The CDR3 DNA is TGCACCCCGGCGGGACCTAGCACAGATACGCAGTATTTT.

This clonotype was seen more than once but under ten times. V is TRBV27 and J is TRBJ1-1, with 10 bases fitting TRBD1. The CDR3 spans 15 residues. The V and J ends lost 2 bases and 4 bases, in that order; junction bases with no gene match: 4. Germline assignment: CDR1 MNHEY and CDR2 SMNVEV (reference sequence). CDR3 nucleotides: TGTGCCAGCAGTTTACTGGGACAGGGGTCCACTGAAGCTTTCTTT. This sequence encodes CASSLLGQGSTEAFF.

This clonotype was seen at least ten times. The chain links TRBV29-1 to TRBJ2-3; unclear D gene. V was pared by 3 bases and J by 0 bases, with 7 bases between. This CDR3 is built from 13 residues. Looked up from germline, CDR1 is SQVTM and CDR2 is ANQGSEA. CDR3 sequence: CSVDDQSTDTQYF. The CDR3 nucleotides are TGCAGCGTTGACGACCAGAGCACAGATACGCAGTATTTT.

This clonotype occurred many times. The gene calls are TRBV29-1 and TRBJ2-7; no definite D call. This CDR3 is built from 12 residues. V was shortened by 0 bases and J by 6 bases, with 9 bases between the two germline ends. Germline-derived CDR1 and CDR2 are SQVTM and ANQGSEA. CDR3 sequence: CSVEEDGPEQYF. The CDR3 region has the DNA TGCAGCGTTGAAGAGGACGGTCCCGAGCAGTACTTC.

The V and J genes are TRBV5-6 and TRBJ2-4; tentative D call: TRBD1 (6 bases). CDR3 length equals 13 residues. The germline gives CDR1 SGHDT, CDR2 YYEEEE. V lost 5 bases to trimming and J lost 8 bases, with 14 bases between them. CDR3: CASRLQGVDIQYF. The CDR3 nucleotides are TGTGCCAGCAGACTACAGGGTGTAGACATTCAGTACTTC. Full variable domain (missing parts from reference TRBV5-6 and TRBJ2-4): DAGVTQSPTHLIKTRGQQVTLRCSPKSGHDTVSWYQQALGQGPQFIFQYYEEEERQRGNFPDRFSGHQFPNYSSELNVNALLLGDSALYLCASRLQGVDIQYFGAGTRLSVL.

This clonotype was seen a few times. The chain uses TRBV3-1 and TRBJ1-2, with 9 bases that match TRBD1. V trimming: 5 bases; J trimming: 5 bases; junction bases outside the gene matches: 15. Germline-derived CDR1 and CDR2 are LGHDT and YNNKEL (reference sequence). The CDR3 runs 17 residues. The CDR3 loop is CASSSPGQGILSYGYTF. The DNA of the CDR3 is TGTGCCAGCAGCTCTCCGGGACAGGGCATTTTGAGTTATGGCTACACCTTC.

This chain links TRBV24-1 with TRBJ2-5, with a tentative D call TRBD2 (6 bases). The CDR3 is made up of 16 amino acids. V was shortened by 1 base and J by 11 bases, with 22 bases between the two germline ends. CDR1 and CDR2 from the germline V gene are KGHDR and SFDVKD. Written as DNA, the CDR3 is TGTGCCACCAGTGATTTTGACGGGGGATCCTACAATGAGCAGTACTTC. Translating gives CATSDFDGGSYNEQYF.

This clonotype was seen only a few times. In DNA, the CDR3 is TGCAGTGCTCTAAGACTAGCGGGTACAGATACGCAGTATTTT. Translation: CSALRLAGTDTQYF. The gene calls are TRBV20-1 and TRBJ2-3; 10 positions match TRBD2. V shed 5 bases and J 3 bases; nucleotides not matched to a gene: 5. The CDR3 has 14 amino acids. The V gene's germline CDR1 is DFQATT and CDR2 SNEGSKA (reference sequence).

Comments on this clonotype: The junction shows a germline mismatch at one end, possibly a read error. V usage is TRBV7-9 and J usage is TRBJ2-6, with 11 nucleotides matching TRBD2. The CDR3 loop spans 18 amino acids. Germline loops: CDR1 SEHNR, CDR2 FQNEAQ (reference sequence). DNA for the CDR3: TGTGCCTGCAGCTTAGCACTAGCGGGAGTAGCTGGGGCCAACGTCCTGACTTTC. It specifies CACSLALAGVAGANVLTF. Filled out from reference TRBV7-9 and TRBJ2-6, the complete variable domain reads DTGVSQNPRHKITKRGQNVTFRCDPISEHNRLYWYRQTLGQGPEFLTYFQNEAQLEKSRLLSDRFSAERPKGSFSTLEIQRTEQGDSAMYLCACSLALAGVAGANVLTFGAGSRLTVL.

The chain joins TRBV7-2 to TRBJ2-5; D is possibly TRBD1 or TRBD2 (6 bases each). V was clipped by 4 bases and J by 1 base, with 13 bases between them. CDR3 length: 15 residues. Germline V lookup: CDR1 SGHTA, CDR2 FQGNSA. The CDR3 DNA is TGTGCCAGCAGCTGGGGGCGGGGCGGCCAAGAGACCCAGTACTTC. It codes for CASSWGRGGQETQYF.

The chain is built from TRBV18 and TRBJ1-2, with 7 bases matching TRBD1. Unmatched junction bases numbered 11, after V lost 3 bases and J lost 4 bases. The CDR3 has 16 residues. The germline V gene has CDR1 KGHSH and CDR2 LQKENI. The CDR3 protein is CASSPQGTGTVYGYTF. In DNA, the CDR3 is TGTGCCAGCTCACCCCAGGGAACCGGGACAGTCTATGGCTACACCTTC.

About this clonotype itself: A read error may account for a junction end that differs from germline. This sequence joins TRBV12-3 or TRBV12-4 and TRBJ2-7; a possible D gene is TRBD1 (5 bases). The length of the CDR3 is 12 residues. The CDR3 here is CASGFVGDEQYF. The CDR3 DNA reads TGTGCCAGCGGTTTCGTAGGGGACGAGCAGTACTTC.

The V and J genes are TRBV7-2 and TRBJ1-3; maybe TRBD1 (5 bases). CDR1 is SGHTA and CDR2 is FQGNSA in the germline V gene. This CDR3 has 18 amino acids. V lost 1 base, J lost 4 bases, and 20 bases lay in between. CDR3 region: CASSLDAAGSKSGNTIYF. CDR3 nucleotide sequence: TGTGCCAGCAGCTTAGATGCAGCAGGGTCTAAATCCGGAAACACCATATATTTT.

This chain links TRBV6-1 with TRBJ1-1, with D uncertain. Looked up from germline, CDR1 is MNHNS and CDR2 is SASEGT. V gave up 2 bases and J gave up 4 bases, with 8 bases separating them. CDR3 length: 13 amino acids. The CDR3 region has the DNA TGTGCCAGCAGTGAATTCGATTTCACTGAAGCTTTCTTT. Amino acids: CASSEFDFTEAFF.

On this clonotype itself: Just one base apart from a much larger clone, this may be a read error. The chain couples TRBV7-2 to TRBJ2-4; unclear D gene. TRBJ2-7 explains the end of the DNA better; the J call may be wrong. The CDR3 extends over 16 amino acids. Germline values: CDR1 SGHTA, CDR2 FQGNSA. This CDR3 reads CASSLEGTPGPCEQYF. In DNA, the CDR3 is TGTGCCAGCAGCTTAGAGGGTACGCCAGGCCCCTGCGAGCAGTACTTC.

This clonotype was counted between two and nine times. V gene TRBV24-1 combines with J gene TRBJ2-5; tentative D call: TRBD1 (6 bases). Germline values: CDR1 KGHDR, CDR2 SFDVKD. There are 14 residues in the CDR3. Trimming pared 4 bases from V and 5 bases from J, leaving 13 bases between. CDR3 residues: CATSEGASWETQYF. The CDR3 nucleotides read TGTGCCACCAGTGAGGGGGCGTCCTGGGAGACCCAGTACTTC.

A remark on this clonotype: This may be a read error: a much more frequent sequence differs by one nucleotide. V and J are TRBV6-4 and TRBJ2-3; D may correspond to TRBD1 or TRBD2 (6 bases each). Germline CDR1 reads MRHNA; CDR2 reads SNTAGT. The CDR3 consists of 14 residues. The ends were cut back, 2 bases at V and 2 bases at J, with 8 bases in the middle. The CDR3 bases are TGTGCCAGCAGTGACGGGGGGCACACAGATACGCAGTATTTT. As protein: CASSDGGHTDTQYF.